This entry is about one TCR beta chain. Its antigen is unidentified. These data come from a study of early T cells in non-severe SARS-CoV-2 infection. Across the study: Investigators sequenced bulk RNA drawn from unsorted whole blood, and chains remained unpaired.

Germline assignment: CDR1 MNHNY and CDR2 SVGAGI (reference sequence). V lost 4 bases, J lost 4 bases, and 18 bases lay in between. The CDR3 has 16 amino acids. Individual cDNA molecules were tagged with unique molecular identifiers. TCRdb reanalysed the 5' RACE reads using MiXCR and keeps one entry per CDR3 protein. Among approximately 52,000 distinct CDR3 sequences listed, under 8.5% were seen once. Findings of the study overall: Using VDJdb, the matching emphasized anti-spike CD8 responses while missing private and CD4 specificities.

The V call is TRBV6-6, the J call TRBJ2-3, with D hard to call. Sequenced: whole blood. The TCR was taken from an adult who was a healthcare worker with PCR-confirmed SARS-CoV-2 infection or an uninfected control (not recorded which). DNA for the CDR3: TGTGCCAGCAGTTTCGAGAGGCCATCGAGCGCAGATACGCAGTATTTT. Translating it yields CASSFERPSSADTQYF.